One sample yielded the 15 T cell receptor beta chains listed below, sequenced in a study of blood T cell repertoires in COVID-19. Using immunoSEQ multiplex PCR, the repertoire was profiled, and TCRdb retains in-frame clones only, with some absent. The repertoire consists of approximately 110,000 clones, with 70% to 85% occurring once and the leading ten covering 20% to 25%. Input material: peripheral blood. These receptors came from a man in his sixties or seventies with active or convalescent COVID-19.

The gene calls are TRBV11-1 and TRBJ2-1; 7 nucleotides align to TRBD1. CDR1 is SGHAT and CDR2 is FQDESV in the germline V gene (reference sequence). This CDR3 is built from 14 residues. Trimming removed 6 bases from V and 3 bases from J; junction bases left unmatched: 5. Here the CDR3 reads CASSPGQFYNEQFF. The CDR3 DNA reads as TGTGCCAGCAGTCCGGGACAGTTCTACAATGAGCAGTTCTTC.

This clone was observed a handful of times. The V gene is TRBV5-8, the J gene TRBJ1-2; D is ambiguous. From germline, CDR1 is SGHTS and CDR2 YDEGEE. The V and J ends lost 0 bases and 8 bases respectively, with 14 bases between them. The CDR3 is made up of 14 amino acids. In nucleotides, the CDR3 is TGTGCCAGCAGCTTGGATCGGGGTCGAGAGGGCTACACCTTC. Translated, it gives CASSLDRGREGYTF.

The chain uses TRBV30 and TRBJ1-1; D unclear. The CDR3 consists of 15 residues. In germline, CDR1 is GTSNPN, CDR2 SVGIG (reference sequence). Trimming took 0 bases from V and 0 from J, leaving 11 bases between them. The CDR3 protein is CAWSVWGGMNTEAFF. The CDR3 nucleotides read TGTGCCTGGAGTGTATGGGGAGGCATGAACACTGAAGCTTTCTTT.

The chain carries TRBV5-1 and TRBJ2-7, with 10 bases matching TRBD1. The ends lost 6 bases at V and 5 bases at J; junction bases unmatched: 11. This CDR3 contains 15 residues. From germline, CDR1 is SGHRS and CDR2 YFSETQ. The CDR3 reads CASNPGTGDPHEQYF. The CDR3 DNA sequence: TGCGCCAGCAACCCCGGGACAGGGGATCCCCACGAGCAGTACTTC.

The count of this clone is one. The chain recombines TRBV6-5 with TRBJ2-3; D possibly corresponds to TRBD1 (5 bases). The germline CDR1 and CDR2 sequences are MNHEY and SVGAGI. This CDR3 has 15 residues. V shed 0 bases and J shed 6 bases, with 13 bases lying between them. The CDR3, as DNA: TGTGCCAGCAGTTACTCGGCTGTGCAGGGCGATACGCAGTATTTT. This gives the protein CASSYSAVQGDTQYF.

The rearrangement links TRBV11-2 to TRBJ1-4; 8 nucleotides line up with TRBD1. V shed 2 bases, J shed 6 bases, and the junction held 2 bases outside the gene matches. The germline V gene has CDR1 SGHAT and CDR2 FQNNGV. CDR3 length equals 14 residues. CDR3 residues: CASSLNRGDEKLFF. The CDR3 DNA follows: TGTGCCAGCAGCTTAAACAGGGGGGATGAAAAACTGTTTTTT.

Written as DNA, the CDR3 is TGTGCCAGCAGCCGGTCGGTAGGGGGCTCCACTGAAGCTTTCTTT. Its translation is CASSRSVGGSTEAFF. The chain employs TRBV6-5 and TRBJ1-1, with 7 bases aligning to TRBD1. The CDR3 consists of 15 residues. The junction had 11 bases not matched to a gene; V was cut back by 6 bases and J by 4 bases. Germline CDR1 reads MNHEY; CDR2 reads SVGAGI.

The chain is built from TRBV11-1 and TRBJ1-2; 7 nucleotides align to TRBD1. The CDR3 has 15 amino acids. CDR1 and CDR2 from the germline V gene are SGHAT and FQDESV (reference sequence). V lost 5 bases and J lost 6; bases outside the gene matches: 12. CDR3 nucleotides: TGTGCCAGCAGCCCCCTGACAGGGAAGATGGATGGCTACACCTTC. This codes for CASSPLTGKMDGYTF.

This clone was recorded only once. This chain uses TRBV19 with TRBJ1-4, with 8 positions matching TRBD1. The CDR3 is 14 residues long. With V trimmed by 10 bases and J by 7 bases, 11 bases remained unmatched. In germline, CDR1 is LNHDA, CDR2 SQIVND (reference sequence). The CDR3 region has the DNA TGTGCCACCAGGACCGGACAGGGCGGTGAAAAACTGTTTTTT. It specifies CATRTGQGGEKLFF.

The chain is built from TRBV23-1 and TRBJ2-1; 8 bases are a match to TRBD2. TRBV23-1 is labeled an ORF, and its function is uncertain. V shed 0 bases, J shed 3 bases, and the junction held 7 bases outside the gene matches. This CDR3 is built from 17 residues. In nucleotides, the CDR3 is TGCGCCAGCAGTCAATCCCACAGGCGGGGGGACTACAATGAGCAGTTCTTC. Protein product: CASSQSHRRGDYNEQFF.

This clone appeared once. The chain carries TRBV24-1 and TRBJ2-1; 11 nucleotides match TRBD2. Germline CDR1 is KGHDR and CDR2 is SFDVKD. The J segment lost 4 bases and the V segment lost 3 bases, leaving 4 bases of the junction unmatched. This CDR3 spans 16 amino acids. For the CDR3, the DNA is TGTGCCACCAGTGATGGGACTAGCGGAGATTACAATGAGCAGTTCTTC. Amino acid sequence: CATSDGTSGDYNEQFF.

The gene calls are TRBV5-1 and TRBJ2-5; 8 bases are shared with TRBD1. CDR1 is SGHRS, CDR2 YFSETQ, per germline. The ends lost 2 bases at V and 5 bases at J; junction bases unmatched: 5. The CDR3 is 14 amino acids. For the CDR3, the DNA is TGCGCCAGCAGCTTCGGACAGGGTGATGAGACCCAGTACTTC. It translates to CASSFGQGDETQYF.

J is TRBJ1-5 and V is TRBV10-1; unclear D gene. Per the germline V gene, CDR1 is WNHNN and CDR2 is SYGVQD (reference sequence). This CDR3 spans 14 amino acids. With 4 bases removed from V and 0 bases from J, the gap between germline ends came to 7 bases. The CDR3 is CASSGRYSNQPQHF. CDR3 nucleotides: TGCGCCAGCAGTGGCCGGTATAGCAATCAGCCCCAGCATTTT.

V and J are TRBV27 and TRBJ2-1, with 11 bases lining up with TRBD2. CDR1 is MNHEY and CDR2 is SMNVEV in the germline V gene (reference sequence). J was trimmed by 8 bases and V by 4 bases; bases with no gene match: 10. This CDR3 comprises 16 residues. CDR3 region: CASSSRLAGPHDEQFF. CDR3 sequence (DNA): TGTGCCAGCAGTTCGAGACTAGCGGGGCCCCACGATGAGCAGTTCTTC.

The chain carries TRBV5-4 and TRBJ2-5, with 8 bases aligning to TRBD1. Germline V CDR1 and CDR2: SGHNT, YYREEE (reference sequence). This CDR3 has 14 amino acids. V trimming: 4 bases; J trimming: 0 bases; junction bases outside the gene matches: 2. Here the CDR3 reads CASSQTGDQETQYF. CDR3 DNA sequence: TGTGCCAGCAGCCAGACAGGGGACCAAGAGACCCAGTACTTC.